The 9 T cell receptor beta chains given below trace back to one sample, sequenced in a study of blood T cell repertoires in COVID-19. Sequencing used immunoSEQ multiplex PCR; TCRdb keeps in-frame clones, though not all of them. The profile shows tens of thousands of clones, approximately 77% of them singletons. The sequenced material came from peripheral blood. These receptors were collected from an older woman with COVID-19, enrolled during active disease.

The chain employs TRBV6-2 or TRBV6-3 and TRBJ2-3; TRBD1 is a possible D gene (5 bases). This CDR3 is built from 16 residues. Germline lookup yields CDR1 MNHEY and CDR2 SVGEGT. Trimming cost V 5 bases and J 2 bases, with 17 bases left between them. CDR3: CASSQRQPTSTDTQYF. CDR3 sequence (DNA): TGTGCCAGCAGTCAGCGACAGCCAACTTCCACAGATACGCAGTATTTT.

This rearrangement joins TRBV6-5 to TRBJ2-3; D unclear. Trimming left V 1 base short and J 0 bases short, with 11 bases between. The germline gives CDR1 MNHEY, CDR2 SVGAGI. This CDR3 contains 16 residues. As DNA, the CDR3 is TGTGCCAGCAGTTACTTTGCGGTGGTTAGCACAGATACGCAGTATTTT. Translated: CASSYFAVVSTDTQYF.

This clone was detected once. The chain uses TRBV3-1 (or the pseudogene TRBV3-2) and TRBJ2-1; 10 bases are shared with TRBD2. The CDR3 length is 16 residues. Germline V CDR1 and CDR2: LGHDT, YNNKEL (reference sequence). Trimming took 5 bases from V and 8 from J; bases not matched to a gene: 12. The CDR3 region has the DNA TGTGCCAGCAGCTTCTCAAGAGGGACTAGCGTCGATGAGCAGTTCTTC. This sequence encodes CASSFSRGTSVDEQFF.

CDR3 in DNA: TGTGCCAGCAGCTCATTGTCCGGGTCCGTCTACGAGCAGTACTTC. This translates into CASSSLSGSVYEQYF. This chain links TRBV13 with TRBJ2-7; D gene unclear. V was trimmed by 4 bases and J by 3 bases, leaving 16 bases between them. The germline gives CDR1 PRHDT, CDR2 FYEKMQ (reference sequence). The CDR3 contains 15 residues.

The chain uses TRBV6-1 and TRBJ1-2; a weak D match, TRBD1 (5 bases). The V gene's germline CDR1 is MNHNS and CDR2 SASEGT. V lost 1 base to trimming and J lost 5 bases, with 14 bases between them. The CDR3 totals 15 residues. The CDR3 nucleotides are TGTGCCAGCAGTGAAGGGAGGGGACCGTTTTATGGCTACACCTTC. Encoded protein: CASSEGRGPFYGYTF.

The CDR3 DNA follows: TGTGCCAGCAGCCTTGGGGGGGGCTATAATGAAAAACTGTTTTTT. It specifies CASSLGGGYNEKLFF. The chain employs TRBV9 and TRBJ1-4, with TRBD1 as a possible D gene (6 bases). This CDR3 is built from 15 residues. The germline gives CDR1 SGDLS, CDR2 YYNGEE. The germline V and J ends were trimmed by 4 bases and 4 bases, with 14 bases remaining between them. Drawing the rest from reference TRBV9 and TRBJ1-4, the complete variable domain is DSGVTQTPKHLITATGQRVTLRCSPRSGDLSVYWYQQSLDQGLQFLIQYYNGEERAKGNILERFSAQQFPDLHSELNLSSLELGDSALYFCASSLGGGYNEKLFFGSGTQLSVL.

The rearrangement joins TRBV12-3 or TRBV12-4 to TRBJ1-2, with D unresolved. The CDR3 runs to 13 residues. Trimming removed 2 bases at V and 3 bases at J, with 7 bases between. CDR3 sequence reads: CASSLQFYYGYTF. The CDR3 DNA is TGTGCCAGCAGTTTACAGTTTTACTATGGCTACACCTTC.

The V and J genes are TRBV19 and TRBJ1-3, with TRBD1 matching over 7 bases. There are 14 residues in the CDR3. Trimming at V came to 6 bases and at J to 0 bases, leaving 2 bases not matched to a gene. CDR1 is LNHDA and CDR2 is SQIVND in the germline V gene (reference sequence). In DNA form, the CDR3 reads TGTGCCAGTAGCCGGGACAGCTCTGGAAACACCATATATTTT. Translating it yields CASSRDSSGNTIYF.

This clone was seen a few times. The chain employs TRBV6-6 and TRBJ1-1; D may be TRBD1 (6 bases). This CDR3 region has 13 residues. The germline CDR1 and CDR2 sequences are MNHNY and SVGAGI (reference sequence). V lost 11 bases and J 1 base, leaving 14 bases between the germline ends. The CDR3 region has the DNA TGTGCCGCTAATCAGGGGAGGAACACTGAAGCTTTCTTT. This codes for CAANQGRNTEAFF.